This T cell receptor (beta chain) was recovered during a study of blood T cell repertoires in COVID-19. Study information: Some COVID-19 samples were acute and others convalescent; all came from the United States, Italy and Spain. Sources were T cells, B-cell-depleted T cells, or PBMCs; the material itself was cDNA or gDNA.

The CDR3 is 12 amino acids. Germline lookup yields CDR1 SQVTM and CDR2 ANQGSEA. Trimming cost V 2 bases and J 5 bases, with 9 bases left between them. Using immunoSEQ multiplex PCR, the repertoire was profiled, and TCRdb retains in-frame clones only, with some absent. The sample includes about 200,000 clones, around 80% of them seen just once. Participants, about 18 to 90 years old, spanned some 23 US areas. Assignments of participants to cohorts depended upon their own reported clinical history. The clonotype was recovered from a woman aged 40 to 49 with acute COVID-19. The V and J genes are TRBV29-1 and TRBJ2-5, with D tentatively TRBD2 (6 bases). Sequenced input: PBMCs or T cells enriched from blood (not recorded which). The CDR3 spells CSVENGGETQYF. The DNA of the CDR3 is TGCAGCGTTGAAAATGGAGGGGAGACCCAGTACTTC.